Listed below are T cell receptor beta chains from one sample, sequenced in a study of cytomegalovirus exposure and HLA in healthy donors. Here immunoSEQ multiplex PCR was the method, and the copy in TCRdb shows in-frame clones only, minus some. The sample has 150,000 to 200,000 clones, about 72% seen once. The sample consisted of PBMCs. These TCRs come from a man aged 55 to 70 in good health and CMV-seronegative. Both conserved end residues are part of each CDR3. A D gene is named only where the DNA matches it firmly. Size is omitted from some rows. Given values are once, few, many or a class for expanded clones.

V gene	clone size	D gene	J gene	CDR3 protein	CDR3 DNA
TRBV7-4	NA	TRBD2	TRBJ2-2	CASSLGTSEGGELFF	TGTGCCAGCAGCCTAGGGACTAGCGAGGGCGGGGAGCTGTTTTTT
TRBV5-4	NA	TRBD1	TRBJ2-2	CASSADDRGYTGELFF	TGTGCCAGCAGCGCCGATGACAGGGGATACACCGGGGAGCTGTTTTTT
TRBV7-2	NA	TRBD1	TRBJ2-7	CASATQGASWEQYF	TGTGCCAGCGCGACCCAGGGGGCGTCTTGGGAGCAGTACTTC
TRBV7-9	NA	NA	TRBJ1-2	CASSLAAPVGGRGYTF	TGTGCCAGCAGCTTAGCGGCACCGGTGGGGGGTCGTGGCTACACCTTC
TRBV10-1	NA	NA	TRBJ2-7	CASSGRDLRQQYF	TGCGCCAGCTCTGGACGGGATCTTCGGCAGCAGTACTTC
TRBV28	NA	TRBD1	TRBJ1-2	CASSSTGRYGYTF	TGTGCCAGCAGTTCGACAGGGCGCTATGGCTACACCTTC
TRBV5-1	NA	TRBD1	TRBJ1-4	CASSQGQANEKLFF	TGCGCCAGCAGCCAGGGACAGGCTAATGAAAAACTGTTTTTT
TRBV4-1	many	NA	TRBJ1-4	CASRLTGANEKLFF	TGCGCCAGTCGGTTGACCGGGGCTAATGAAAAACTGTTTTTT
TRBV18	few	TRBD1	TRBJ1-5	CASSPTTGRAPQHF	TGTGCCAGCTCACCAACGACAGGGCGGGCGCCCCAGCATTTT
TRBV28	NA	TRBD2	TRBJ2-7	CASSLTSGSYEQYF	TGTGCCAGCAGTCTCACTAGCGGGAGCTACGAGCAGTACTTC
TRBV2	NA	TRBD1	TRBJ2-7	CASSPSRQGGEQYF	TGTGCCAGCAGTCCGTCTCGACAGGGGGGAGAGCAGTACTTC
TRBV19	NA	NA	TRBJ2-5	CASSTYTGNRETQYF	TGTGCCAGTAGTACCTATACAGGGAATAGGGAGACCCAGTACTTC
TRBV7-9	NA	TRBD1	TRBJ1-6	CASSLPQGVGNSPLHF	TGTGCCAGCAGCCTTCCCCAGGGGGTGGGGAATTCACCCCTCCACTTT
TRBV6-5	NA	NA	TRBJ2-1	CASSRRGNEQFF	TGTGCCAGCAGCCGCCGGGGGAATGAGCAGTTCTTC
TRBV11-3	NA	NA	TRBJ2-5	CASSLGGSQETQYF	TGTGCCAGCAGCTTAGGCGGGTCCCAAGAGACCCAGTACTTC
TRBV29-1	NA	NA	TRBJ1-2	CSAGGAHPNYGYTF	TGCAGCGCGGGGGGGGCCCATCCCAACTATGGCTACACCTTC
TRBV7-2	NA	NA	TRBJ2-3	CASSFSADTQYF	TGTGCCAGCAGCTTTTCGGCAGATACGCAGTATTTT
TRBV7-9	once	NA	TRBJ2-5	CASSRFDGPGETQYF	TGTGCCAGCAGTCGTTTCGACGGTCCCGGGGAGACCCAGTACTTC
TRBV5-1	NA	NA	TRBJ1-6	CASSLRRAGREGEGNSPLHF	TGCGCCAGCAGCTTGCGACGCGCCGGTCGGGAGGGCGAAGGGAATTCACCCCTCCACTTT
TRBV30	NA	TRBD1	TRBJ1-5	CAWSYGQGNQPQHF	TGTGCCTGGAGTTACGGACAGGGCAATCAGCCCCAGCATTTT
TRBV28	NA	NA	TRBJ1-4	CASAGTFEKLFF	TGTGCCAGCGCTGGGACTTTTGAAAAACTGTTTTTT
TRBV21-1	NA	NA	TRBJ2-7	CASTSGDSSYEQYF	TGTGCCAGCACTAGCGGGGACAGCTCCTACGAGCAGTACTTC
TRBV7-9	NA	TRBD1	TRBJ1-3	CASSLDRDLSGNTIYF	TGTGCCAGCAGTTTGGACAGGGACCTGTCTGGAAACACCATATATTTT
TRBV5-8	NA	TRBD2	TRBJ2-3	CASSGNLAGGDTQYF	TGTGCCAGCAGCGGAAATCTAGCGGGGGGCGATACGCAGTATTTT
TRBV11-3	NA	NA	TRBJ1-2	CASSTRGNYGYTF	TGTGCCAGCAGCACAAGAGGGAACTATGGCTACACCTTC
TRBV9	NA	NA	TRBJ1-2	CASSVDVTADYGYTF	TGTGCCAGCAGCGTAGATGTGACAGCAGACTATGGCTACACCTTC
TRBV4-3	few	NA	TRBJ2-2	CASSLRGGPHTGELFF	TGCGCCAGCAGCCTCCGAGGGGGACCACACACCGGGGAGCTGTTTTTT
TRBV11-2	NA	TRBD2	TRBJ2-3	CASSLDLGEGGDTQYF	TGTGCCAGCAGCTTAGATCTGGGGGAGGGTGGAGATACGCAGTATTTT
TRBV4-2	NA	TRBD1	TRBJ1-2	CASSQETGGYGYTF	TGTGCCAGCAGCCAGGAGACAGGGGGCTATGGCTACACCTTC
TRBV15	NA	TRBD1	TRBJ1-2	CATSRETGLNYGYTF	TGTGCCACCAGCAGAGAGACAGGGCTCAACTATGGCTACACCTTC
TRBV6-5	NA	TRBD1	TRBJ1-3	CASSSQGAGGNTIYF	TGTGCCAGCAGTTCACAGGGGGCAGGTGGAAACACCATATATTTT
TRBV19	once	TRBD2	TRBJ2-1	CASSLLAGGYNEQFF	TGTGCCAGTAGTCTCTTAGCGGGAGGGTACAATGAGCAGTTCTTC
TRBV12-5	NA	NA	TRBJ2-1	CASGNVWSGRSPSYNEQFF	TGTGCTAGTGGCAACGTATGGAGCGGTCGATCCCCCTCCTACAATGAGCAGTTCTTC
TRBV6-5	NA	NA	TRBJ1-2	CASSYGTHTYGYTF	TGTGCCAGCAGTTACGGGACACATACCTATGGCTACACCTTC
TRBV5-4	NA	NA	TRBJ1-4	CASSLGGGNEKLFF	TGTGCCAGCAGCTTGGGGGGGGGAAATGAAAAACTGTTTTTT
TRBV18	NA	NA	TRBJ1-5	CASSPGRDQPQHF	TGTGCCAGCTCACCAGGGAGGGATCAGCCCCAGCATTTT
TRBV7-2	NA	TRBD1	TRBJ1-2	CASTPLWGTAEGYTF	TGTGCCAGCACCCCCTTGTGGGGGACAGCGGAAGGCTACACCTTC
TRBV7-2	NA	NA	TRBJ1-5	CASSSEVHSNQPQHF	TGTGCCAGCAGTTCAGAGGTACATAGCAATCAGCCCCAGCATTTT
TRBV7-3	NA	NA	TRBJ2-2	CASSPLLVSGELFF	TGTGCCAGCAGCCCCTTACTCGTTAGCGGGGAGCTGTTTTTT
TRBV9	NA	NA	TRBJ2-3	CASSVEAGGPQDTQYF	TGTGCCAGCAGCGTAGAGGCAGGGGGGCCTCAAGATACGCAGTATTTT
TRBV9	few	TRBD1	TRBJ1-1	CASSLSTGGPIEAFF	TGTGCCAGCAGCCTCTCGACAGGGGGACCCATTGAAGCTTTCTTT
TRBV6-1	NA	NA	TRBJ1-1	CASSEARGGNTEAFF	TGTGCCAGCAGTGAAGCGCGGGGGGGGAACACTGAAGCTTTCTTT
TRBV6-5	NA	NA	TRBJ1-4	CASSYGQFNEKLFF	TGTGCCAGCAGCTACGGACAGTTTAATGAAAAACTGTTTTTT
TRBV29-1	NA	NA	TRBJ2-7	CSVEADRSYEQYF	TGCAGCGTTGAGGCAGATCGTTCCTACGAGCAGTACTTC
TRBV7-2	NA	NA	TRBJ2-1	CASRPAGASYNEQFF	TGTGCCAGCAGGCCCGCGGGGGCCTCCTACAATGAGCAGTTCTTC
TRBV6-5	NA	TRBD1	TRBJ1-6	CASTGQGNSPLHF	TGTGCCAGCACGGGACAGGGGAATTCACCCCTCCACTTT
TRBV5-6	NA	TRBD2	TRBJ2-3	CASSLGGLAADTQYF	TGTGCCAGCAGCTTGGGAGGTCTAGCGGCTGATACGCAGTATTTT
TRBV9	NA	TRBD2	TRBJ2-2	CASSTGLAGAETGELFF	TGTGCCAGCAGTACGGGACTAGCGGGAGCGGAAACCGGGGAGCTGTTTTTT
TRBV6-5	NA	NA	TRBJ2-5	CASSPDSLQETQYF	TGTGCCAGCAGCCCGGACAGCTTGCAAGAGACCCAGTACTTC
TRBV4-1	NA	TRBD2	TRBJ2-5	CASSQVGPRLAGETQYF	TGCGCCAGCAGCCAAGTTGGGCCCCGACTAGCGGGAGAGACCCAGTACTTC
TRBV19	few	TRBD1	TRBJ1-5	CASWDRGHNQPQHF	TGTGCCAGCTGGGACAGGGGACACAATCAGCCCCAGCATTTT
TRBV28	NA	TRBD2	TRBJ2-7	CASTVRLAGPYEQYF	TGTGCCAGCACCGTCAGACTAGCGGGGCCCTACGAGCAGTACTTC
TRBV5-1	NA	NA	TRBJ2-1	CASSWRFGGNEQFF	TGCGCCAGCAGCTGGAGGTTTGGGGGGAATGAGCAGTTCTTC
TRBV6-5	NA	NA	TRBJ2-7	CASRSAGSPYEQYF	TGTGCCAGCAGATCAGCCGGGAGCCCCTACGAGCAGTACTTC
TRBV2	NA	TRBD2	TRBJ2-1	CASTTGLAGHNEQFF	TGTGCCAGCACCACCGGACTAGCGGGTCACAATGAGCAGTTCTTC
TRBV7-3	NA	TRBD1	TRBJ2-2	CASSLGGQGNTGELFF	TGTGCCAGCAGCTTAGGGGGACAGGGGAACACCGGGGAGCTGTTTTTT
TRBV6-5	once	NA	TRBJ1-5	CASSQGRNNQPQHF	TGTGCCAGCAGTCAGGGCAGGAACAATCAGCCCCAGCATTTT
TRBV28	NA	TRBD1	TRBJ1-5	CASRAGTGTLYASNQPQHF	TGTGCCAGCAGGGCCGGGACAGGGACCTTATACGCTAGCAATCAGCCCCAGCATTTT
TRBV5-1	NA	NA	TRBJ2-3	CASSLDTSLPSTDTQYF	TGCGCCAGCAGCTTAGACACAAGCTTGCCAAGCACAGATACGCAGTATTTT
TRBV9	NA	NA	TRBJ2-3	CASSEGRGQSTDTQYF	TGTGCCAGCAGCGAGGGGCGGGGACAGAGCACAGATACGCAGTATTTT